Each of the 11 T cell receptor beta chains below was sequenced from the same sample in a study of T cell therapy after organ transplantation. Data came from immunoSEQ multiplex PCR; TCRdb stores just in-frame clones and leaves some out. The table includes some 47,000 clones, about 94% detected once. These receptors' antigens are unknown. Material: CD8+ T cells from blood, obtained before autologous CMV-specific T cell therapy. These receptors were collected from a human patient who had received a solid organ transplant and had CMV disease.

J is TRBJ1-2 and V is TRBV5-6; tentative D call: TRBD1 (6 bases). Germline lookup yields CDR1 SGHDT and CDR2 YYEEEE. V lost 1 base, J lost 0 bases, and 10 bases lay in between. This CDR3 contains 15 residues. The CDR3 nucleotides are TGTGCCAGCAGCTTGATGGCAGGGGCTAACTATGGCTACACCTTC. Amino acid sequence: CASSLMAGANYGYTF.

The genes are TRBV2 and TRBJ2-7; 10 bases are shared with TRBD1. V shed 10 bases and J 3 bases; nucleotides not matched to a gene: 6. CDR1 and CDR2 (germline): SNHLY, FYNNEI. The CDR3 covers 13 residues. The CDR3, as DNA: TGTGCCACAAACGGGGACAGGGGCTACGAGCAGTACTTC. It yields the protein CATNGDRGYEQYF.

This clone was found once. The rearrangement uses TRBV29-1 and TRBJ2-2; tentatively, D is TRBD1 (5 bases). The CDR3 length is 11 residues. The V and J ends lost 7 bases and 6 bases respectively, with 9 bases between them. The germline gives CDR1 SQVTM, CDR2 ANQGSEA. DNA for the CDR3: TGCAGCGCTCAGGGTGCCGGGGAGCTGTTTTTT. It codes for CSAQGAGELFF.

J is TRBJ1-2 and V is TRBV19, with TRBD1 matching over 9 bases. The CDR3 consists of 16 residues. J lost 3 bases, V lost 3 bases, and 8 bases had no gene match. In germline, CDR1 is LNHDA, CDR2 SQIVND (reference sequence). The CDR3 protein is CASSIPRDRVDYGYTF. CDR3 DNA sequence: TGTGCCAGTAGTATCCCCCGGGACAGGGTGGACTATGGCTACACCTTC.

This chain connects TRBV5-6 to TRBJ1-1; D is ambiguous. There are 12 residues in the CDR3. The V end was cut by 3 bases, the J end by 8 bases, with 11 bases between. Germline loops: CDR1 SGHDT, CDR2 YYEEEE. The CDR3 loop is CASSWSGSEAFF. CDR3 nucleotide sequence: TGTGCCAGCAGCTGGTCAGGTTCCGAAGCTTTCTTT. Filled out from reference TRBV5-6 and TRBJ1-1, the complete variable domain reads DAGVTQSPTHLIKTRGQQVTLRCSPKSGHDTVSWYQQALGQGPQFIFQYYEEEERQRGNFPDRFSGHQFPNYSSELNVNALLLGDSALYLCASSWSGSEAFFGQGTRLTVV.

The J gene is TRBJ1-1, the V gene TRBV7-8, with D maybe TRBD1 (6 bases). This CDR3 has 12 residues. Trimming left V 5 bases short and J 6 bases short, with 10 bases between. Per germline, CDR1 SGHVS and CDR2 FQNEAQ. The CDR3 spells CASSAGVPEAFF. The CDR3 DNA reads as TGTGCCAGCAGCGCAGGGGTCCCTGAAGCTTTCTTT.

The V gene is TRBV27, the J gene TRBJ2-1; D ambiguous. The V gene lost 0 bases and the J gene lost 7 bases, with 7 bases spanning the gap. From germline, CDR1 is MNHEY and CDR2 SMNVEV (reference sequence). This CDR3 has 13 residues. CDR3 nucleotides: TGTGCCAGCAGTTTATCAGCGACGAATGAGCAGTTCTTC. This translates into CASSLSATNEQFF.

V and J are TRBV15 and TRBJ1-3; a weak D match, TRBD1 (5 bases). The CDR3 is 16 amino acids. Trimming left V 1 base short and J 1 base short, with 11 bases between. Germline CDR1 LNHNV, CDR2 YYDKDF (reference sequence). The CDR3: CATSRGRGFSGNTIYF. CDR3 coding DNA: TGTGCCACCAGCAGAGGTCGGGGCTTTTCTGGAAACACCATATATTTT.

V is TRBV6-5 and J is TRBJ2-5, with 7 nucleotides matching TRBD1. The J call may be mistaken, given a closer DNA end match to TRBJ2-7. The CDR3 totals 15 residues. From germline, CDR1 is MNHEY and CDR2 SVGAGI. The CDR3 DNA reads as TGTGCCAGCACCCCAGGGTGGGACAGTACCAACGAGCAGTACTTC. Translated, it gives CASTPGWDSTNEQYF.

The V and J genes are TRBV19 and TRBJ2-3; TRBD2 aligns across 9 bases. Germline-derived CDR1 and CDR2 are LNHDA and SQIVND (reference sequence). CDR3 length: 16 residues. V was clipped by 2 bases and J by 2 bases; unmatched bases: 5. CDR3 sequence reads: CASSILTSGPTDTQYF. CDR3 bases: TGTGCCAGTAGTATACTGACTAGCGGACCCACAGATACGCAGTATTTT.

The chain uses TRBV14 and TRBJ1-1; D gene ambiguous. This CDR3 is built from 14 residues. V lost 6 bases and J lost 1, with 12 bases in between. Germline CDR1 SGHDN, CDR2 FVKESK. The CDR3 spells CASRRAGRNTEAFF. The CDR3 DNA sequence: TGTGCCAGCAGGAGGGCAGGACGGAACACTGAAGCTTTCTTT.